This TCR beta chain was observed in a study of blood T cells in healthy people across ages. This CDR3 is built from 14 residues. Germline CDR1 is DFQATT and CDR2 is SNEGSKA (reference sequence). For the second PCR, which ran for about 7 to 12 cycles, a sample-barcoded 5' primer and a J-beta primer mix were used. In TCRdb, the 5' RACE reads were re-called with MiXCR into one record per CDR3 protein. Altogether some 940,000 distinct CDR3 sequences are present, under 35% being singletons, with the ten largest covering roughly 10%. Roughly 9 milliliters of peripheral blood were drawn from each donor. These same records also appear under a second study, on T cells of mothers and their children. That study adds: Similar thymic selection effects on TCR recombination output appear in pairs, both related and unrelated. Researchers report slightly higher, though non-significant, overlap in related mother-child pairs than in unrelated pairs.

The sample consisted of blood. The sequence was obtained from a woman aged 40 to 50 in good health. The chain links TRBV20-1 to TRBJ2-1; 8 bases line up with TRBD2. The J call may be mistaken, given a closer DNA end match to TRBJ2-7. CDR3 in amino acids: CSARFGGGYNEQYF. The CDR3 nucleotides read TGCAGTGCTAGGTTCGGGGGGGGGTACAATGAGCAGTACTTC.